These T cell receptor beta chains were read from a single sample in a study of cytomegalovirus exposure and HLA in healthy donors. Profiled with immunoSEQ multiplex PCR; TCRdb holds only in-frame clones, not every one. The table records 65,000 to 75,000 clones, about 74% of them present only once. Sequencing was done on a sample of PBMCs. These receptors came from a woman in her fifties or sixties in good health and CMV-seropositive. Each CDR3 is given without its conserved first and last residue. Each record gives: V gene, CDR3 protein.

V: TRBV5-1
CDR3: ASSLETRDRGNEQF

V: TRBV2
CDR3: ASSEISGQGNTIY

V: TRBV4-1
CDR3: ASSQQGGYGYT

V: TRBV5-3
CDR3: ARSPTDRGWIWYEQY

V: TRBV5-8
CDR3: ASSLVVDQGPQH

V: TRBV18
CDR3: ASSPRGSATNEKLF

V: TRBV20-1
CDR3: SARVAEKLF

V: TRBV1
CDR3: TSSQGAGAHHEQY

V: TRBV6-5
CDR3: ASSRGGVSNQPQH

V: TRBV19
CDR3: ASRTNTEAF

V: TRBV25-1
CDR3: ASSEFGAYNEQF

V: TRBV6-5
CDR3: ASSPEQGGYGYT

V: TRBV10-3
CDR3: AISEPTSGRSYEQY

V: TRBV6-1
CDR3: ASSEGPGSYEQY

V: TRBV10-2
CDR3: ASSATGTAVSETQY

V: TRBV11-2
CDR3: ASRPLTGGLPEAF

V: TRBV10-1
CDR3: ASSRDTNYGYT

V: TRBV5-1
CDR3: ASSSGQINYEQY

V: TRBV5-4
CDR3: ASSLGLAVTYNEQF

V: TRBV12-5
CDR3: ASGTQASVTQPQH

V: TRBV18
CDR3: ASSPTGTSSAGANVLT

V: TRBV6-1
CDR3: AGAYRSSYEQY

V: TRBV6-1
CDR3: ASRGQGGNSPLH

V: TRBV5-1
CDR3: ASSDSGAGGLGDTQY

V: TRBV6-5
CDR3: ASGLPNGEQF

V: TRBV30
CDR3: AWRQGDNSPLH

V: TRBV6-1
CDR3: ASSRTLNTEAF

V: TRBV25-1
CDR3: ASRDAGQGNEKLF

V: TRBV30
CDR3: AEGQGANTGELF

V: TRBV11-2
CDR3: ASSFQGRAEAF

V: TRBV6-5
CDR3: ASSQRGGTNEKLF

V: TRBV5-1
CDR3: ASSPTPGQHQETQY

V: TRBV5-1
CDR3: ASSLANRNYGYT

V: TRBV9
CDR3: ASSPEEGAFTEAF